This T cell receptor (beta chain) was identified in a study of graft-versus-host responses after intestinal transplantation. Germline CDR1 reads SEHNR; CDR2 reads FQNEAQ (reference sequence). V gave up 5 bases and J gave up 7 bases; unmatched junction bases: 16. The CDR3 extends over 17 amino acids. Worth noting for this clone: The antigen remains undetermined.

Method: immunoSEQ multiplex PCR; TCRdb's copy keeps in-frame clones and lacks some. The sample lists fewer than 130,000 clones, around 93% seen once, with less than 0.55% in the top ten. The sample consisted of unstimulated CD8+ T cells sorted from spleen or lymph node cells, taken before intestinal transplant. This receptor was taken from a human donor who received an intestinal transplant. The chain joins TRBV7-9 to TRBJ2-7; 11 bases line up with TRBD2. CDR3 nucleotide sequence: TGTGCCAGCAGCCCTCGACTAGCGGGGACTTCGAGGGGGGAGCAGTACTTC. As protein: CASSPRLAGTSRGEQYF.